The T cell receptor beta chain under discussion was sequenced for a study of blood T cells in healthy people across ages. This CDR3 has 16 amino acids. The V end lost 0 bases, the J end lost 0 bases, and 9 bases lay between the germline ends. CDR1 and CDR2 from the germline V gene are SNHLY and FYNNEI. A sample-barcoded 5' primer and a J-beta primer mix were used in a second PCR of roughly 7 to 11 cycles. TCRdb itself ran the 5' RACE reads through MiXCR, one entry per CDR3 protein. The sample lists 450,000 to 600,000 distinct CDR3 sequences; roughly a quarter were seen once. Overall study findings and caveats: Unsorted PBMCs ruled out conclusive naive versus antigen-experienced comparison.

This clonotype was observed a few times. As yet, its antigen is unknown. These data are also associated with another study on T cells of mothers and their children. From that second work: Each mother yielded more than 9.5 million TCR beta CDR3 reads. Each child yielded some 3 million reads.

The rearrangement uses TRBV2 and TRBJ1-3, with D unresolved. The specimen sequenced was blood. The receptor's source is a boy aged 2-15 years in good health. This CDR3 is CASSEALLGSGNTIYF. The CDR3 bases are TGTGCCAGCAGTGAAGCGCTTCTGGGCTCTGGAAACACCATATATTTT.